The clone carrying this T cell receptor beta chain was seen only once. Its antigen is as yet unknown. Since a much larger clone is just one base distant, this may be a read error. There were TCR beta CDR3 regions amplified from RNA transcripts. Carried out on the TCR CDR3, a first-round RT-PCR used the HTBI primer set. MiXCR, run by TCRdb on the multiplex PCR reads, gives a single entry per CDR3 protein. In the table there are about 96,000 distinct CDR3 sequences, approximately 56% of which are singletons. This record comes from a study of T cells in Graves' hyperthyroidism and ophthalmopathy. Study-level results: Most thyroid clonotypes expanded above 0.001 appeared in blood too.

Participants, patients aged 18 to 65, had newly diagnosed hyperthyroidism with a duration under 2 months. Diagnoses rested on clinical symptoms, serum thyroxine and TRAb, thyroid ultrasound and orbital computed tomography. This CDR3 is built from 16 residues. Germline lookup yields CDR1 SGHVS and CDR2 FQNEAQ. Trimming stripped 6 bases from V and 2 bases from J, with 14 bases between. V usage is TRBV7-8 and J usage is TRBJ1-6, with unresolved D. The source of this sequence is a woman aged 40 to 50 with Graves' hyperthyroidism. What was sequenced was blood. In nucleotides, the CDR3 is TGTGCCAGCAGTTCCCCAGCCGAGGCCTATAATTCACCCCTCCACTTT. Translated: CASSSPAEAYNSPLHF. Together with reference TRBV7-8 and TRBJ1-6, the CDR3 gives the full variable domain: GAGVSQSPRYKVAKRGQDVALRCDPISGHVSLFWYQQALGQGPEFLTYFQNEAQLDKSGLPSDRFFAERPEGSVSTLKIQRTQQEDSAVYLCASSSPAEAYNSPLHFGNGTRLTVT.